This T cell receptor (beta chain) was identified during a study of T cells in Graves' hyperthyroidism and ophthalmopathy. Germline V gene lookup returns CDR1 LGHNA and CDR2 YNFKEQ. V dropped 0 bases and J dropped 7; count of bases not matched to a gene: 10. The CDR3 spans 17 residues. Diagnostic decisions used clinical symptoms, serum thyroxine and TRAb, thyroid ultrasound and orbital computed tomography. PBMCs were collected from an approximately 9.5 ml volume of fresh peripheral blood. RNA transcripts yielded amplified TCR beta CDR3 regions. First-round RT-PCR with HTBI primers amplified the TCR CDR3 region. TCRdb redid the calling of the multiplex PCR reads with MiXCR, one entry per CDR3 protein. The data contain about 410,000 distinct CDR3 sequences, under 15% of them seen just once; the ten biggest clones take up approximately 13%.

The sample comprised blood. The receptor comes from a man aged 18 to 29 with Graves' ophthalmopathy. This sequence joins TRBV4-2 and TRBJ1-2; 11 bases are a match to TRBD1. The CDR3 nucleotides are TGTGCCAGCAGCCAAGATCCAAGGACAGGGGGCGAGTTTGGCTACACCTTC. It codes for CASSQDPRTGGEFGYTF.